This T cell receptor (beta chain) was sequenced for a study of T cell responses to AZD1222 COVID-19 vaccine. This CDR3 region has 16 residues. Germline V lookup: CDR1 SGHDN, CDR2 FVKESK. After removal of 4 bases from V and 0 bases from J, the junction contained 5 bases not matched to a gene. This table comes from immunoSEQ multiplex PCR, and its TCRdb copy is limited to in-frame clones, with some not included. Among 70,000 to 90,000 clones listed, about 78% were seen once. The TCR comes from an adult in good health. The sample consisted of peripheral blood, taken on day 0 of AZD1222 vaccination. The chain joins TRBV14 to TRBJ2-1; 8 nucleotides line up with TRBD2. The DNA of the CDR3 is TGTGCCAGCAGCCGCCGACTAGCGAGCTCCTACAATGAGCAGTTCTTC. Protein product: CASSRRLASSYNEQFF.